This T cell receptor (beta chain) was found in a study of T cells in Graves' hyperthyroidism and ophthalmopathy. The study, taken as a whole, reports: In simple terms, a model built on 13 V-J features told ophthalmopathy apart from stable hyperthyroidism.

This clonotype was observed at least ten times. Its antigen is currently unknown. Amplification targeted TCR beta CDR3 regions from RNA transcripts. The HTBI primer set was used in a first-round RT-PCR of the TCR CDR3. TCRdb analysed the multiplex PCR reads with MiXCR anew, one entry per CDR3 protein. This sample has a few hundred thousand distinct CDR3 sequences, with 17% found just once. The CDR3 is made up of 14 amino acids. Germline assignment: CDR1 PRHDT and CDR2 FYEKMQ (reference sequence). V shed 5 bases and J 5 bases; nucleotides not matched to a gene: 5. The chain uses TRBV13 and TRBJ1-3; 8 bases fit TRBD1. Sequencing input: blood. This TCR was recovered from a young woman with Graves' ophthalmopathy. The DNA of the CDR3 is TGTGCCAGCAGCATAAGGGACAGGAGAAACACCATATATTTT. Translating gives CASSIRDRRNTIYF. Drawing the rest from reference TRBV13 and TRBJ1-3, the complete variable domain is AAGVIQSPRHLIKEKRETATLKCYPIPRHDTVYWYQQGPGQDPQFLISFYEKMQSDKGSIPDRFSAQQFSDYHSELNMSSLELGDSALYFCASSIRDRRNTIYFGEGSWLTVV.